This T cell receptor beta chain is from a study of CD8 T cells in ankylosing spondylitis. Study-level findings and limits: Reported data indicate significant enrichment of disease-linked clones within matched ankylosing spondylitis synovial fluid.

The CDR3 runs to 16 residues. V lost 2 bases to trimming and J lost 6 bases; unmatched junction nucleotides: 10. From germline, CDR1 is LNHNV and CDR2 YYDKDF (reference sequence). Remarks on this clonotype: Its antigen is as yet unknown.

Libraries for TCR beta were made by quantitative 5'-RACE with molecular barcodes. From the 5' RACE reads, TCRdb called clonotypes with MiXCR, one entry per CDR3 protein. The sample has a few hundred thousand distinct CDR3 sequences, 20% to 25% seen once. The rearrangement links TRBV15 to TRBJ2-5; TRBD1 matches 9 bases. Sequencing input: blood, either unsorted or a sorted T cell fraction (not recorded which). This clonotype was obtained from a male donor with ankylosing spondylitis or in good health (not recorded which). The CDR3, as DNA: TGTGCCACCAGCAGAACTACCGGGACAGGGCAAAAGACCCAGTACTTC. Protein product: CATSRTTGTGQKTQYF.